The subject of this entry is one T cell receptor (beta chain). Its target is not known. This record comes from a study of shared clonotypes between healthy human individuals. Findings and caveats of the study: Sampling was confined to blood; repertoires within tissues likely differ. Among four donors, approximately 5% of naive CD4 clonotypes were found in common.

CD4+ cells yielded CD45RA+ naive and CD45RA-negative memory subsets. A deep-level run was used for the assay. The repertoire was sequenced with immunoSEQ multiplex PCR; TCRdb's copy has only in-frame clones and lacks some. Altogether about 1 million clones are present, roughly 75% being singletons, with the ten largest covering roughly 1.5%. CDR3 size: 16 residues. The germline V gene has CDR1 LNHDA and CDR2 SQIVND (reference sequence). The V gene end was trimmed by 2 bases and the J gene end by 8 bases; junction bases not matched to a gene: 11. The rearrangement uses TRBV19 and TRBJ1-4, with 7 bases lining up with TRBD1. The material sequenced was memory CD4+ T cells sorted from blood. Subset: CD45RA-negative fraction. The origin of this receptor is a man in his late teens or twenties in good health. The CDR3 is CASSIPRTGGGEKLFF. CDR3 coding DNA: TGTGCCAGTAGTATACCGCGGACAGGAGGGGGGGAAAAACTGTTTTTT.